These 31 T cell receptor beta chains originate from one sample sequenced in a study of blood T cell repertoires in COVID-19 (dated by TCRdb to 2018 to 2021). Library method: the immunoSEQ multiplex PCR assay. Sourced from immuneACCESS, this table was stored by TCRdb with only in-frame sequences that have V and J called. A share of the clones is absent; for the studies checked, an unresolved V gene accounts for under half, and the remainder has no known explanation. The sample table holds approximately 97,000 clones, of which about 91% were seen once. Around 4% of the sample belongs to the ten largest clones. The sequenced sample consisted of peripheral blood. The receptors stem from a young man with acute or convalescent COVID-19.

The J gene is TRBJ1-1, the V gene TRBV12-3 or TRBV12-4; D is ambiguous. The germline V and J ends were trimmed by 6 bases and 3 bases, with 11 bases remaining between them. The CDR3 contains 13 residues. This CDR3 is CASSPYQDTEAFF. The CDR3 DNA reads as TGTGCCAGCAGCCCTTACCAGGACACTGAAGCTTTCTTT.

This clone came up once. CDR3 sequence reads: CASSFPRTGANYGYTF. For the CDR3, the DNA is TGTGCCAGCAGCTTCCCTCGGACGGGAGCTAACTATGGCTACACCTTC. This chain uses TRBV5-8 with TRBJ1-2; D ambiguous. CDR1 and CDR2 from the germline V gene are SGHTS and YDEGEE. The CDR3 loop spans 16 amino acids. The ends were cut back, 2 bases at V and 0 bases at J, with 14 bases in the middle.

This chain links TRBV4-2 with TRBJ1-2, with D possibly being TRBD1 (5 bases). V gave up 0 bases and J gave up 4 bases, with 9 bases separating them. The CDR3 has 14 amino acids. CDR1 is LGHNA and CDR2 is YNFKEQ in the germline V gene. The CDR3 DNA follows: TGTGCCAGCAGCCAAGAAAGAAGGGGCTATGGCTACACCTTC. Protein: CASSQERRGYGYTF.

The rearrangement uses TRBV19 and TRBJ2-4; the match to TRBD1 covers 8 bases. The CDR3 runs to 15 residues. V shed 0 bases, J shed 3 bases, and the junction held 1 base outside the gene matches. Germline V CDR1 and CDR2: LNHDA, SQIVND (reference sequence). The CDR3 DNA reads TGTGCCAGTAGTATAGAGGGGACAGGCAAAAACATTCAGTACTTC. The encoded protein is CASSIEGTGKNIQYF.

The chain employs TRBV11-2 and TRBJ2-7; 7 nucleotides agree with TRBD1. CDR1 is SGHAT, CDR2 FQNNGV, per germline. This CDR3 is built from 14 residues. The CDR3 spells CATGTGTAIYEQYF. The CDR3 DNA sequence: TGTGCTACAGGGACCGGGACAGCGATCTACGAGCAGTACTTC.

The rearrangement links TRBV3-1 (or the pseudogene TRBV3-2) to TRBJ2-3; TRBD2 matches at 14 bases. Germline V gene lookup returns CDR1 LGHDT and CDR2 YNNKEL (reference sequence). This CDR3 comprises 18 residues. V gave up 0 bases and J gave up 4 bases; unmatched junction bases: 6. CDR3 in DNA: TGTGCCAGCAGCCAAGAAAGACTAGCGGGAGGGTTCTCAGATACGCAGTATTTT. Residues: CASSQERLAGGFSDTQYF.

The chain carries TRBV11-2 and TRBJ2-1, with TRBD1 matching 10 bases. The ends lost 5 bases at V and 5 bases at J; junction bases unmatched: 6. Germline CDR1 SGHAT, CDR2 FQNNGV. There are 15 residues in the CDR3. CDR3 DNA: TGTGCCAGCAGCCTTGGGACAGGGGTTAACAATGAGCAGTTCTTC. Residues: CASSLGTGVNNEQFF.

The chain carries TRBV3-1 (or the pseudogene TRBV3-2) and TRBJ2-6; the D is unclear. The germline CDR1 and CDR2 sequences are LGHDT and YNNKEL (reference sequence). The V and J ends lost 1 base and 0 bases respectively, with 4 bases between them. CDR3 length: 15 residues. In nucleotides, the CDR3 is TGTGCCAGCAGCCAAGTAAACTCTGGGGCCAACGTCCTGACTTTC. Encoded protein: CASSQVNSGANVLTF.

The V call is TRBV11-3, the J call TRBJ2-1; D not certain. The germline V gene encodes CDR1 SGHNT and CDR2 YENEEA. CDR3 length: 15 residues. The V gene lost 1 base and the J gene lost 0 bases, with 7 bases spanning the gap. This CDR3 reads CASSLAFSSYNEQFF. DNA of the CDR3: TGTGCCAGCAGCTTAGCTTTTAGCTCCTACAATGAGCAGTTCTTC. Full variable domain (rest looked up from reference TRBV11-3 and TRBJ2-1): EAGVVQSPRYKIIEKKQPVAFWCNPISGHNTLYWYLQNLGQGPELLIRYENEEAVDDSQLPKDRFSAERLKGVDSTLKIQPAELGDSAVYLCASSLAFSSYNEQFFGPGTRLTVL.

The chain is built from TRBV9 and TRBJ1-1; D is undetermined. Germline assignment: CDR1 SGDLS and CDR2 YYNGEE. Trimming took 0 bases from V and 10 from J, leaving 13 bases between them. This CDR3 region has 13 residues. CDR3 sequence (DNA): TGTGCCAGCAGCGTAGTGGTGTGGGCCGGAGCTTTCTTT. Translated: CASSVVVWAGAFF.

The rearrangement links TRBV10-1 to TRBJ2-5; TRBD2 aligns across 8 bases. With V trimmed by 3 bases and J by 4 bases, 19 bases remained unmatched. Germline loops: CDR1 WNHNN, CDR2 SYGVQD (reference sequence). The CDR3 spans 19 residues. CDR3 DNA sequence: TGCGCCAGCAGTGAATCCGCGACGGTAGCGGGATATGGAGGAGAGACCCAGTACTTC. Its protein is CASSESATVAGYGGETQYF.

The CDR3 region is CASSPAQHWYRGVPNYGYTF. The DNA for the CDR3 is TGCGCCAGCAGCCCAGCGCAACATTGGTACCGGGGTGTTCCTAACTATGGCTACACCTTC. The gene calls are TRBV23-1 and TRBJ1-2, with D unclear. TRBV23-1 carries the ORF label, with uncertain function. This CDR3 has 20 amino acids. V was trimmed by 6 bases and J by 0 bases, leaving 29 bases between them.

The chain combines TRBV29-1 with TRBJ2-1; TRBD2 matches 7 bases. The CDR3 consists of 12 residues. Germline CDR1 is SQVTM and CDR2 is ANQGSEA. V lost 7 bases and J lost 4; bases outside the gene matches: 4. The CDR3 DNA follows: TGCAGCGCGACTAGCAGATACAATGAGCAGTTCTTC. Translated, it gives CSATSRYNEQFF.

The chain joins TRBV10-2 to TRBJ1-3; D uncertain. Germline values: CDR1 WSHSY, CDR2 SAAADI. V was cut by 8 bases and J by 4 bases, with 15 bases left in between. There are 14 residues in the CDR3. CDR3 loop: CASGGPPSGNTIYF. CDR3 in DNA: TGCGCCAGCGGAGGTCCCCCCTCCGGAAACACCATATATTTT.

The chain is built from TRBV4-1 and TRBJ2-1; TRBD1 matches 7 bases. Germline values: CDR1 MGHRA, CDR2 YSYEKL. Trimming cost V 3 bases and J 7 bases; bases outside gene matches: 12. This CDR3 comprises 16 residues. The CDR3 loop reads CASSQSPGQPGNEQFF. The CDR3 DNA reads as TGCGCCAGCAGCCAGTCGCCGGGACAGCCGGGGAATGAGCAGTTCTTC.

The chain carries TRBV9 and TRBJ1-2; weak D call: TRBD1 (6 bases). V gave up 2 bases and J gave up 2 bases, with 10 bases separating them. CDR3 length: 14 amino acids. Germline V gives CDR1 SGDLS, CDR2 YYNGEE. The CDR3 reads CASSVSGQNYGYTF. The CDR3 DNA is TGTGCCAGCAGCGTTAGTGGACAGAACTATGGCTACACCTTC.

The chain combines TRBV7-8 with TRBJ1-5; D unresolved. The germline V gene has CDR1 SGHVS and CDR2 FQNEAQ. The CDR3 has 14 amino acids. V lost 2 bases to trimming and J lost 4 bases, with 9 bases between them. CDR3 DNA sequence: TGTGCCAGCAGCTTAACTGATGCGAATCAGCCCCAGCATTTT. The encoded protein is CASSLTDANQPQHF.

V is TRBV7-8 and J is TRBJ2-3; 9 positions match TRBD2. Trimming removed 7 bases from V and 2 bases from J; junction bases left unmatched: 16. This CDR3 region has 18 residues. Germline CDR1 reads SGHVS; CDR2 reads FQNEAQ. The CDR3: CASKLGGGVRQITDTQYF. The CDR3 region has the DNA TGTGCCAGCAAGTTAGGCGGGGGGGTACGACAGATCACAGATACGCAGTATTTT. Variable domain in full (rest from reference TRBV7-8 and TRBJ2-3): GAGVSQSPRYKVAKRGQDVALRCDPISGHVSLFWYQQALGQGPEFLTYFQNEAQLDKSGLPSDRFFAERPEGSVSTLKIQRTQQEDSAVYLCASKLGGGVRQITDTQYFGPGTRLTVL.

This CDR3 reads CASSLETGYEQFF. The CDR3 coding sequence is TGTGCCAGCAGCTTGGAGACAGGGTATGAGCAGTTCTTC. The chain combines TRBV5-4 with TRBJ2-1; 7 bases match TRBD1. CDR3 length equals 13 residues. In germline, CDR1 is SGHNT, CDR2 YYREEE (reference sequence). After removal of 0 bases from V and 8 bases from J, the junction contained 2 bases not matched to a gene.

The J gene is TRBJ2-5, the V gene TRBV27; D gene uncertain. Trimming left V 4 bases short and J 0 bases short, with 21 bases between. The germline V gene has CDR1 MNHEY and CDR2 SMNVEV (reference sequence). The CDR3 sequence is 18 residues long. In DNA, the CDR3 is TGTGCCAGCAGTTCCCTGGTATTGGGCTTCGCGTACCAAGAGACCCAGTACTTC. Translated: CASSSLVLGFAYQETQYF.

The rearrangement joins TRBV9 to TRBJ1-1; 7 bases match TRBD1. Germline values: CDR1 SGDLS, CDR2 YYNGEE. The V and J ends lost 7 bases and 1 base, in that order; junction bases with no gene match: 10. This CDR3 region has 15 residues. The CDR3 here is CASLPFPGGNTEAFF. The CDR3 region has the DNA TGTGCCAGCCTACCCTTTCCAGGGGGGAACACTGAAGCTTTCTTT.

The chain has TRBV4-1 and TRBJ2-2; D is unresolved. The CDR3 covers 16 residues. From germline, CDR1 is MGHRA and CDR2 YSYEKL. Between the trimmed V and J ends, which lost 0 bases and 7 bases, there was a span of 15 bases. The CDR3: CASSQDWAFEGGELFF. The CDR3 DNA sequence: TGCGCCAGCAGCCAAGATTGGGCCTTCGAAGGCGGGGAGCTGTTTTTT.

This sequence joins TRBV6-5 and TRBJ2-3; TRBD2 matches at 10 bases. CDR3 length: 15 amino acids. Germline CDR1 MNHEY, CDR2 SVGAGI. With 6 bases clipped from V and 3 bases from J, the junction kept 6 bases outside the gene matches. CDR3 nucleotide sequence: TGTGCCAGCAGCCCCCTAGCGGGAGTAACAGATACGCAGTATTTT. Its translation: CASSPLAGVTDTQYF.

The rearrangement links TRBV3-1 (or the pseudogene TRBV3-2) to TRBJ1-5, with D hard to call. Per the germline V gene, CDR1 is LGHDT and CDR2 is YNNKEL (reference sequence). The V end was cut by 1 base, the J end by 6 bases, with 16 bases between. CDR3 length equals 16 residues. This CDR3 is CASSQGSGVGSQPQHF. As DNA, the CDR3 is TGTGCCAGCAGCCAAGGATCCGGGGTCGGAAGTCAGCCCCAGCATTTT.

This clone has just one count. The J gene is TRBJ1-1, the V gene TRBV7-9; tentative D call: TRBD1 (5 bases). CDR1 is SEHNR and CDR2 is FQNEAQ in the germline V gene (reference sequence). Trimming removed 0 bases at V and 2 bases at J, with 7 bases between. CDR3 length: 14 residues. CDR3 nucleotides: TGTGCCAGCAGCTTAGCGGGGGGAAACACTGAAGCTTTCTTT. This gives the protein CASSLAGGNTEAFF.

The chain uses TRBV19 and TRBJ1-1, with a weak D call TRBD1 (6 bases). Germline V gives CDR1 LNHDA, CDR2 SQIVND (reference sequence). V lost 5 bases, J lost 8 bases, and 12 bases lay in between. The CDR3 runs to 12 residues. CDR3 nucleotides: TGTGCCAGTAGTGAGACAGGACGCGAAGCTTTCTTT. Translated, it gives CASSETGREAFF.

V and J are TRBV6-5 and TRBJ2-7; 10 nucleotides align to TRBD1. CDR1 is MNHEY and CDR2 is SVGAGI in the germline V gene. This CDR3 spans 16 amino acids. The V and J ends lost 2 bases and 4 bases, in that order; junction bases with no gene match: 8. The chain's CDR3 is CASSYAGTGVPYEQYF. In nucleotides, the CDR3 is TGTGCCAGCAGTTACGCCGGGACAGGGGTCCCTTACGAGCAGTACTTC.

The chain has TRBV7-9 and TRBJ2-7; TRBD1 matches at 7 bases. The CDR3 length is 12 residues. The trim removed 2 bases at V and 8 bases at J, leaving 3 bases unmatched. Per the germline V gene, CDR1 is SEHNR and CDR2 is FQNEAQ (reference sequence). CDR3 sequence (DNA): TGTGCCAGCAGCTTAAGGGGGCAGAAGCAGTACTTC. Amino acid sequence: CASSLRGQKQYF. Looking up the rest from reference TRBV7-9 and TRBJ2-7 gives the full variable domain: DTGVSQNPRHKITKRGQNVTFRCDPISEHNRLYWYRQTLGQGPEFLTYFQNEAQLEKSRLLSDRFSAERPKGSFSTLEIQRTEQGDSAMYLCASSLRGQKQYFGPGTRLTVT.

The chain combines TRBV5-1 with TRBJ1-1, with a tentative D call TRBD1 (6 bases). Germline V gene data show CDR1 as SGHRS and CDR2 as YFSETQ. The CDR3 sequence is 15 residues long. The ends were cut back, 0 bases at V and 11 bases at J, with 20 bases in the middle. The CDR3 DNA reads TGCGCCAGCAGCTTGGACCAGGGACACGGCGGTTCGGCTTTCTTT. Amino acids: CASSLDQGHGGSAFF. The full variable domain, its missing parts supplied by reference TRBV5-1 and TRBJ1-1, is KAGVTQTPRYLIKTRGQQVTLSCSPISGHRSVSWYQQTPGQGLQFLFEYFSETQRNKGNFPGRFSGRQFSNSRSEMNVSTLELGDSALYLCASSLDQGHGGSAFFGQGTRLTVV.

The V and J genes are TRBV2 and TRBJ1-5; D may be TRBD1 (6 bases). In germline, CDR1 is SNHLY, CDR2 FYNNEI. The CDR3 has 14 amino acids. Trimming left V 7 bases short and J 6 bases short, with 16 bases between. The CDR3 DNA is TGTGCCAGCAATTGGCAGGCGGGGGCTCAGCCCCAGCATTTT. As protein: CASNWQAGAQPQHF.

The rearrangement uses TRBV9 and TRBJ2-2, with 10 bases aligning to TRBD1. This CDR3 spans 15 amino acids. Trimming took 3 bases from V and 3 from J; bases not matched to a gene: 2. Germline-derived CDR1 and CDR2 are SGDLS and YYNGEE. This chain's CDR3 is CASSADRGYTGELFF. The CDR3 DNA reads as TGTGCCAGCAGCGCGGACAGGGGGTACACCGGGGAGCTGTTTTTT.